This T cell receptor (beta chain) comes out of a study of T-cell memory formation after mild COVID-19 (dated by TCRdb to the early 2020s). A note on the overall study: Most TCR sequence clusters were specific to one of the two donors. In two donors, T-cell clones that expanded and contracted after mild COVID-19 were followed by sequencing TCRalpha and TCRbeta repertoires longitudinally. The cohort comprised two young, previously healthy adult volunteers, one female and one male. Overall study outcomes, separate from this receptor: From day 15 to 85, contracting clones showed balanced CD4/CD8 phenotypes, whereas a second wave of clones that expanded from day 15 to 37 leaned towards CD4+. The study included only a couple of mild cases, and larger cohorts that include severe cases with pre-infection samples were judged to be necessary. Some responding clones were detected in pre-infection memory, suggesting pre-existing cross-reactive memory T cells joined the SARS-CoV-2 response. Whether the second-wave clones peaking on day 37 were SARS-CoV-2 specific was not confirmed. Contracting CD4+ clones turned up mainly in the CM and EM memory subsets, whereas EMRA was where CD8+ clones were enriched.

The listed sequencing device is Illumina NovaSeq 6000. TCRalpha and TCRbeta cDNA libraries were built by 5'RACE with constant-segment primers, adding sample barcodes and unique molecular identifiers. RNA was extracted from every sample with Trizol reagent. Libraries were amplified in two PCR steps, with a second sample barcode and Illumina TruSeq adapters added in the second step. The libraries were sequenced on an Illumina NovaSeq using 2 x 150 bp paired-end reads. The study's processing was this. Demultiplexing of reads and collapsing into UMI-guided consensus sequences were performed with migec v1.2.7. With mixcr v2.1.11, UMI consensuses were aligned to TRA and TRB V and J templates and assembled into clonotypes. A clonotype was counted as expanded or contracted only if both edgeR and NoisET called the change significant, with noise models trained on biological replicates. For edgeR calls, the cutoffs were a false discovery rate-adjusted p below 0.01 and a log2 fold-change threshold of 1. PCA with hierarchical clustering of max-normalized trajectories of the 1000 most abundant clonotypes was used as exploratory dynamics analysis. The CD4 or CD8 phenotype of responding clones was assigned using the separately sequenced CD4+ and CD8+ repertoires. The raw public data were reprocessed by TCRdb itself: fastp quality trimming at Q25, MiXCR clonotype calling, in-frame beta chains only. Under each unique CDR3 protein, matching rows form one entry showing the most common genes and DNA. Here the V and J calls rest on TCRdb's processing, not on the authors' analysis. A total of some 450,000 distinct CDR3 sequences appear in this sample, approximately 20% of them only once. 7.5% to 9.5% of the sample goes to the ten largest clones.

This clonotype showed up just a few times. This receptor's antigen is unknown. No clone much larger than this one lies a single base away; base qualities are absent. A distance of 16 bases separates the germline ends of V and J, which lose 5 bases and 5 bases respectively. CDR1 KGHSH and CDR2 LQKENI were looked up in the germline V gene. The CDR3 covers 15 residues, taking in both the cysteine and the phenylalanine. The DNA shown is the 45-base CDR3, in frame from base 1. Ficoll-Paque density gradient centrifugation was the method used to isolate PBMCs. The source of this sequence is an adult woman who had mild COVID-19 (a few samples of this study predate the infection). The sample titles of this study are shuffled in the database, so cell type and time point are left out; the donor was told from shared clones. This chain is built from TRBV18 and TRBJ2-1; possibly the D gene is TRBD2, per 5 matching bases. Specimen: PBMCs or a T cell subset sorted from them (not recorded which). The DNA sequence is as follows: TGTGCCAGCTCAGGGAAGGCCAACGGGGACAATGAGCAGTTCTTC. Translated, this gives CASSGKANGDNEQFF.